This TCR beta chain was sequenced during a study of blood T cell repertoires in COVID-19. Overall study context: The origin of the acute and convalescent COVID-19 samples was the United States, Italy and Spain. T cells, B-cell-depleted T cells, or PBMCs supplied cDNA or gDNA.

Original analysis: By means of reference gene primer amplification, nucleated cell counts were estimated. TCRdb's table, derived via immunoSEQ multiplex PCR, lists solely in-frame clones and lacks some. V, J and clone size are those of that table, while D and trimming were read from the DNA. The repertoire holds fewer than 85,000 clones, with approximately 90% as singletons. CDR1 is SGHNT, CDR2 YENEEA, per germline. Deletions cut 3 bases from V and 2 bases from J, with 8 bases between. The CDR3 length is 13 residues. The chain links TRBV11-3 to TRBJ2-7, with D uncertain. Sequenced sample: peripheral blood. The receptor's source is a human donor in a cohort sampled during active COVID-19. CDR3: CASSFAPTYEQYF. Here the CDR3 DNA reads TGTGCCAGCAGCTTTGCCCCTACCTACGAGCAGTACTTC.